The rows below give T cell receptor beta chains drawn from one sample of a study of T cell repertoires in cytomegalovirus infection. TCRdb ran MiXCR on the reads and lists one entry per CDR3 protein. The table shows hundreds of thousands of distinct CDR3 sequences, with approximately 24% occurring only once. Sequenced: CD8+ T cells from PBMCs. The receptors were gathered from a human donor in good health (CMV status not recorded). Some clones in this sample may be carry-over from other donors' samples. CDR3s leave out the opening cysteine and the closing phenylalanine or tryptophan. Fields, in order: J gene, V gene, D gene, CDR3 protein. The D gene is left open where the match is weak.

TRBJ1-5,TRBV7-6,NA,ASSLGRNQPQH
TRBJ2-1,TRBV20-1,TRBD1,SARWEDRGRNEQF
TRBJ1-1,TRBV29-1,TRBD1,SVHPTGVNTEAF
TRBJ1-1,TRBV25-1,TRBD1,ASSEFGTGDTEAF
TRBJ2-5,TRBV7-2,NA,ASSLARGAGETQY
TRBJ1-1,TRBV5-6,NA,ASSLPSGVTEAF
TRBJ2-1,TRBV20-1,NA,SAREGERSSYNEQF
TRBJ2-5,TRBV4-2,NA,ASSQLLGPETQY
TRBJ2-5,TRBV10-3,NA,AISESVSGREQQETQY
TRBJ2-5,TRBV11-2,NA,ASSPSEWQETQY
TRBJ1-4,TRBV7-9,TRBD1,ASSARDSRANEKLF
TRBJ2-7,TRBV5-5,TRBD1,ASRLGTGGRSEQY
TRBJ1-3,TRBV7-9,NA,VSVEENRNTIY
TRBJ2-7,TRBV23-1,TRBD1,ASFRTGPYEQY
TRBJ1-2,TRBV27,NA,ASSPTPGHTNYGYT
TRBJ2-1,TRBV6-2/TRBV6-3,NA,ASSYGTNNEQF
TRBJ2-3,TRBV6-1,TRBD2,ASSVWGLGLADSSTDTQY
TRBJ2-1,TRBV28,TRBD1,ASSAGGPYNEQF